This TCR beta chain was captured by sequencing in a study of blood T cells in healthy people across ages. Study-level information: About one barcoded beta molecule per two T cells came from capture by template switching. Study conclusions and caveats: Measured against age, TCR beta diversity per million T cells decreased in a roughly linear manner.

This clonotype was detected ten times or more. The antigen is not known. The CDR3 spans 16 residues. Investigators took around 10 milliliters of peripheral blood from every donor. Together with a sample-barcoded 5' primer, a J-beta primer mix was included in a second PCR lasting about 6 to 12 cycles. TCRdb passed the 5' RACE reads through MiXCR, listing each CDR3 protein once. Counted here are 700,000 to 950,000 distinct CDR3 sequences, 58% occurring once; the ten biggest clones make up about 20%. This sequence was found in a man aged 25 to 40 in good health. Sequencing was carried out using blood. The V call is TRBV21-1, the J call TRBJ2-5. TRBV21-1 is given as a pseudogene. The CDR3 sequence is CASSKESKAVQETQYF. The CDR3 DNA reads as TGTGCCAGCAGCAAAGAGTCTAAGGCAGTCCAAGAGACCCAGTACTTC.